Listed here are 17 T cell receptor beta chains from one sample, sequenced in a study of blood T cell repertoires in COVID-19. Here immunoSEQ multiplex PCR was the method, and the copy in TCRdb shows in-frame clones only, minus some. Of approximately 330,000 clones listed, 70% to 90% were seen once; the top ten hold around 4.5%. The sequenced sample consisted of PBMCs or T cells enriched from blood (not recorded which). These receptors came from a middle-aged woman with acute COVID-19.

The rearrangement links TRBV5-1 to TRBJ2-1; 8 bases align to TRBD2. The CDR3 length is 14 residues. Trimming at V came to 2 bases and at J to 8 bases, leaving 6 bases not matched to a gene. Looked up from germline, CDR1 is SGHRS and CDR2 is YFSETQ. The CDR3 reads CASSFLSGSDEQFF. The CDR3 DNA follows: TGCGCCAGCAGCTTTCTAAGCGGGAGCGATGAGCAGTTCTTC.

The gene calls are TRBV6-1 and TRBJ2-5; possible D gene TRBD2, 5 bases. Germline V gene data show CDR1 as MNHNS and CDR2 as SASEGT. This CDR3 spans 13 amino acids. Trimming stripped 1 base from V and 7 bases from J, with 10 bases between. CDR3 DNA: TGTGCCAGCAGTGAAGGGGAGCGTCGGACCCAGTACTTC. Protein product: CASSEGERRTQYF.

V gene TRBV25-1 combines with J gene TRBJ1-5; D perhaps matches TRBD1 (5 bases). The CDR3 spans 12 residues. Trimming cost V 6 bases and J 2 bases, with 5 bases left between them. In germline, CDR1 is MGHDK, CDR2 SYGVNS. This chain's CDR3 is CASRQGNQPQHF. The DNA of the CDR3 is TGTGCCAGCAGACAGGGCAATCAGCCCCAGCATTTT. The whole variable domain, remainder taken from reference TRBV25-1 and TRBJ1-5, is EADIYQTPRYLVIGTGKKITLECSQTMGHDKMYWYQQDPGMELHLIHYSYGVNSTEKGDLSSESTVSRIRTEHFPLTLESARPSHTSQYLCASRQGNQPQHFGDGTRLSIL.

CDR3 nucleotides: TGTGCCAGCAGCTCGGGACAGGAGACTGTGGCTTTCTTT. Its protein is CASSSGQETVAFF. The rearrangement uses TRBV3-1 (or the pseudogene TRBV3-2) and TRBJ1-1, with TRBD1 matching 8 bases. V shed 5 bases, J shed 11 bases, and the junction held 10 bases outside the gene matches. Germline loops: CDR1 LGHDT, CDR2 YNNKEL (reference sequence). This CDR3 is built from 13 residues.

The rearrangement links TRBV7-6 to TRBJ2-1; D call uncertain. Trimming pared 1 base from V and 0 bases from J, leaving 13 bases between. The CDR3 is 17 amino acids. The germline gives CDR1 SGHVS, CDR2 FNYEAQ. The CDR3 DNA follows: TGTGCCAGCAGCTTAGTTGTTCCCTTCAGCTCCTACAATGAGCAGTTCTTC. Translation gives CASSLVVPFSSYNEQFF.

The CDR3 loop reads CASSSRGMTDTQYF. In DNA form, the CDR3 reads TGTGCCAGCAGTAGCAGGGGGATGACAGATACGCAGTATTTT. This chain uses TRBV27 with TRBJ2-3; 7 bases align to TRBD1. The length of the CDR3 is 14 residues. V shed 5 bases and J 3 bases; nucleotides not matched to a gene: 5. Germline V lookup: CDR1 MNHEY, CDR2 SMNVEV (reference sequence).

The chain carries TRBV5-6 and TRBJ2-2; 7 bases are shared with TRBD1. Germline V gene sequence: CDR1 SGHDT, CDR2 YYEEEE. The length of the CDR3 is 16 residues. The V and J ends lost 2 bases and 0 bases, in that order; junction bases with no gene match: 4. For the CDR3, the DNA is TGTGCCAGCAGCTTTGGGACAGCGACGAACACCGGGGAGCTGTTTTTT. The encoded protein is CASSFGTATNTGELFF.

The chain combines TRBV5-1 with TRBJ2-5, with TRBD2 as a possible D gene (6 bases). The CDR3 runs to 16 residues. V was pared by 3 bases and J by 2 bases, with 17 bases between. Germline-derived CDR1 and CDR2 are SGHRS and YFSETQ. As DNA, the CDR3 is TGCGCCAGCAGCTCATCTCTCGCACGGGGGCAAGAGACCCAGTACTTC. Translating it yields CASSSSLARGQETQYF.

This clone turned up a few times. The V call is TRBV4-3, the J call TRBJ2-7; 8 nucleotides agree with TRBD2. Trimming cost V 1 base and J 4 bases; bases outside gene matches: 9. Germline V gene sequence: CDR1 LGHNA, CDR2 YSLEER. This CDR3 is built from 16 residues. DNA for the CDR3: TGCGCCAGCAGCCAAGGTACGGGACTAGGAATTTACGAGCAGTACTTC. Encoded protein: CASSQGTGLGIYEQYF.

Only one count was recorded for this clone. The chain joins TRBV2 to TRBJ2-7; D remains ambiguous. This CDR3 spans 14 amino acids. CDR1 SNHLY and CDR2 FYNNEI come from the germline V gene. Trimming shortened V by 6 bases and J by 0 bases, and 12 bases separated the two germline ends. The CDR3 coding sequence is TGTGCCAGCAGGGGCAGTATGAGCTCCTACGAGCAGTACTTC. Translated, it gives CASRGSMSSYEQYF.

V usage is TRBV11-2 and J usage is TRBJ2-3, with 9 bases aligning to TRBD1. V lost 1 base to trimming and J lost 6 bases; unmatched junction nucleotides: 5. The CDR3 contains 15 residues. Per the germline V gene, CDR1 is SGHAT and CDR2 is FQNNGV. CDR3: CASSLVQGAWDTQYF. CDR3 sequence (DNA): TGTGCCAGCAGCTTAGTACAGGGGGCTTGGGATACGCAGTATTTT. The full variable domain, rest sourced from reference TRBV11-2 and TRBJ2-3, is EAGVAQSPRYKIIEKRQSVAFWCNPISGHATLYWYQQILGQGPKLLIQFQNNGVVDDSQLPKDRFSAERLKGVDSTLKIQPAKLEDSAVYLCASSLVQGAWDTQYFGPGTRLTVL.

The CDR3 spells CASSLGSGAVTDTQYF. The CDR3 DNA follows: TGTGCCAGCAGCTTGGGTAGCGGGGCGGTCACAGATACGCAGTATTTT. The V and J genes are TRBV7-6 and TRBJ2-3; TRBD2 agrees at 8 bases. This CDR3 contains 16 residues. After removal of 3 bases from V and 2 bases from J, the junction contained 7 bases not matched to a gene. The germline CDR1 and CDR2 sequences are SGHVS and FNYEAQ.

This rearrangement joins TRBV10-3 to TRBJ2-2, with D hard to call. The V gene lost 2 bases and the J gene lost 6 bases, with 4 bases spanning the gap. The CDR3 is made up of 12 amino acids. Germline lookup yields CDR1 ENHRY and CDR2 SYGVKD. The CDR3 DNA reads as TGTGCCATCAGTGAGCCTTCCGGGGAGCTGTTTTTT. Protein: CAISEPSGELFF.

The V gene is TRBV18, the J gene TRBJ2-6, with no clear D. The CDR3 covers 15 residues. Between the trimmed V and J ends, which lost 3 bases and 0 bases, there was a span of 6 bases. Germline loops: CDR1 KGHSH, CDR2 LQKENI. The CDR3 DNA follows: TGTGCCAGCTCACCGGGCTTCTCTGGGGCCAACGTCCTGACTTTC. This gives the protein CASSPGFSGANVLTF.

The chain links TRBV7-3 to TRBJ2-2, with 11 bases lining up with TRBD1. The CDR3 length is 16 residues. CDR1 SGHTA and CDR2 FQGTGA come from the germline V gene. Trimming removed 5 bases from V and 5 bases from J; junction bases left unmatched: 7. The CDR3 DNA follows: TGTGCCAGCAGCCCCGGACAGGGGGCATGGACCGGGGAGCTGTTTTTT. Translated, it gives CASSPGQGAWTGELFF. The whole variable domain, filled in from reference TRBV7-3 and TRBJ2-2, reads GAGVSQTPSNKVTEKGKYVELRCDPISGHTALYWYRQSLGQGPEFLIYFQGTGAADDSGLPNDRFFAVRPEGSVSTLKIQRTERGDSAVYLCASSPGQGAWTGELFFGEGSRLTVL.

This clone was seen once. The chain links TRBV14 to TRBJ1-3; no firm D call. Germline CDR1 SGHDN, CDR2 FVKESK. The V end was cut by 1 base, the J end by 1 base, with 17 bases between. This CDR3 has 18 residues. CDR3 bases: TGTGCCAGCAGCCAAGTGTCCGGGTCCGGCAGTTCTGGAAACACCATATATTTT. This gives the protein CASSQVSGSGSSGNTIYF.

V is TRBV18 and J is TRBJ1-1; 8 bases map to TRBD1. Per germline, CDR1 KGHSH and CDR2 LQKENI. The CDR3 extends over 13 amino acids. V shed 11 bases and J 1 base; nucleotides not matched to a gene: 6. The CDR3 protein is CAGFRGQNTEAFF. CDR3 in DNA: TGTGCCGGATTCAGGGGGCAGAACACTGAAGCTTTCTTT.